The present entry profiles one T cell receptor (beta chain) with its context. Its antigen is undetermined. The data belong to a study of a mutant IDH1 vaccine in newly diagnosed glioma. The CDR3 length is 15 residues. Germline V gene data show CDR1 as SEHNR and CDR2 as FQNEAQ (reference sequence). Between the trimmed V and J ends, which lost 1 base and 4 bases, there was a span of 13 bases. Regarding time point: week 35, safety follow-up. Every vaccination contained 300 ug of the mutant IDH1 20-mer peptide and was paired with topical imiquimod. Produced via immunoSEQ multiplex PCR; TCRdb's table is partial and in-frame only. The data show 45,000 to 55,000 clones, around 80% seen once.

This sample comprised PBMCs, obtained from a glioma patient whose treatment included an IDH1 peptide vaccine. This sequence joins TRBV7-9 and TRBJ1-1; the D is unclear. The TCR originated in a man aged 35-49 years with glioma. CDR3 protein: CASSLEGGIGTEAFF. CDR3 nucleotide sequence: TGTGCCAGCAGCTTAGAGGGAGGGATTGGCACTGAAGCTTTCTTT.